This entry lists 29 T cell receptor beta chains sequenced from one sample in a study of shared clonotypes between healthy human individuals (dated by TCRdb to the early 2020s). Library preparation employed the immunoSEQ multiplex PCR assay. Not all clones reach the TCRdb copy of this immuneACCESS table, which keeps in-frame sequences only. Checked studies attribute under half of the gap to unresolved V genes and leave the rest unexplained. This sample comprises a few million clones, around 93% of them detected only once. Of the sample, 0.37% falls within the top ten clones. Sequences were obtained from naive CD4+ T cells from PBMCs. The cell subset or site label on this specimen signifies: CD45RA+ positively selected. These receptors all come from a young man in good health. Some clones in this sample may be carry-over from other donors' samples.

The chain links TRBV19 to TRBJ2-7; D tentatively fits TRBD1 or TRBD2 (5 bases each). This CDR3 comprises 15 residues. Trimming took off 4 bases at V and 2 bases at J, with 15 bases between the two ends. CDR1 and CDR2 (germline): LNHDA, SQIVND (reference sequence). CDR3 in amino acids: CASSTRRDGTYEQYF. DNA for the CDR3: TGTGCCAGTAGTACCCGTCGGGACGGAACCTACGAGCAGTACTTC.

The J gene is TRBJ2-4, the V gene TRBV19, with unresolved D. The V gene lost 3 bases and the J gene lost 0 bases, with 3 bases spanning the gap. Per the germline V gene, CDR1 is LNHDA and CDR2 is SQIVND (reference sequence). This CDR3 contains 13 residues. DNA of the CDR3: TGTGCCAGTAGTATTATAGCCAAAAACATTCAGTACTTC. Translating gives CASSIIAKNIQYF.

The V and J genes are TRBV14 and TRBJ1-5; tentatively, D is TRBD1 (5 bases). V was clipped by 0 bases and J by 7 bases, with 7 bases between them. The CDR3 loop spans 13 amino acids. Germline-derived CDR1 and CDR2 are SGHDN and FVKESK. DNA of the CDR3: TGTGCCAGCAGCCAAGATTGGGGCCAGCCCCAGCATTTT. It is translated as CASSQDWGQPQHF. Full variable domain (remainder filled in from reference TRBV14 and TRBJ1-5): EAGVTQFPSHSVIEKGQTVTLRCDPISGHDNLYWYRRVMGKEIKFLLHFVKESKQDESGMPNNRFLAERTGGTYSTLKVQPAELEDSGVYFCASSQDWGQPQHFGDGTRLSIL.

The chain employs TRBV29-1 and TRBJ1-4; D is uncertain. There are 11 residues in the CDR3. Looked up from germline, CDR1 is SQVTM and CDR2 is ANQGSEA. V lost 6 bases and J 8 bases, leaving 10 bases between the germline ends. The CDR3 DNA sequence: TGCAGCGTAGGGATAGGGGAAAAACTGTTTTTT. Translating gives CSVGIGEKLFF.

V is TRBV6-1 and J is TRBJ1-2; D gene unclear. Germline assignment: CDR1 MNHNS and CDR2 SASEGT. The CDR3 has 13 amino acids. V was shortened by 8 bases and J by 3 bases, with 13 bases between the two germline ends. The CDR3 sequence: CASEPSGHYGYTF. The CDR3, as DNA: TGTGCCAGCGAGCCCTCCGGGCACTATGGCTACACCTTC.

This clone has a single count. The rearrangement uses TRBV7-9 and TRBJ1-4, with no clear D. Germline CDR1 and CDR2: SEHNR and FQNEAQ (reference sequence). Trimming stripped 2 bases from V and 5 bases from J, with 15 bases between. The CDR3 extends over 16 amino acids. As DNA, the CDR3 is TGTGCCAGCAGCTTACACCTCGCGAAGGGAAATGAAAAACTGTTTTTT. Its protein is CASSLHLAKGNEKLFF.

The chain employs TRBV6-1 and TRBJ1-2, with D possibly being TRBD1 (6 bases). This CDR3 has 15 amino acids. Germline V gene sequence: CDR1 MNHNS, CDR2 SASEGT. Trimming took off 2 bases at V and 0 bases at J, with 10 bases between the two ends. The DNA of the CDR3 is TGTGCCAGCAGTGAAAGGGCAGGGGCTAACTATGGCTACACCTTC. Amino acids: CASSERAGANYGYTF.

J is TRBJ2-2 and V is TRBV7-2; D ambiguous. CDR1 and CDR2 from the germline V gene are SGHTA and FQGNSA. Trimming took off 6 bases at V and 4 bases at J, with 15 bases between the two ends. CDR3 size: 15 residues. For the CDR3, the DNA is TGTGCCAGCAGGGTCGACACCGCCGGCACCGGGGAGCTGTTTTTT. The encoded protein is CASRVDTAGTGELFF.

In this sample, this clone turned up once. The V call is TRBV18, the J call TRBJ1-1; D is uncertain. V gave up 6 bases and J gave up 1 base, with 12 bases separating them. The length of the CDR3 is 14 residues. The V gene's germline CDR1 is KGHSH and CDR2 LQKENI. This CDR3 reads CASSGSGPNTEAFF. The CDR3 nucleotides read TGTGCCAGCTCTGGGTCTGGCCCGAACACTGAAGCTTTCTTT.

This clone was seen a single time. The rearrangement links TRBV7-9 to TRBJ1-1; D ambiguous. Looked up from germline, CDR1 is SEHNR and CDR2 is FQNEAQ (reference sequence). This CDR3 comprises 13 residues. Trimming shortened V by 6 bases and J by 4 bases, and 12 bases separated the two germline ends. The CDR3 DNA reads as TGTGCCAGCAGAACGACAATCACCACTGAAGCTTTCTTT. Encoded protein: CASRTTITTEAFF.

The chain employs TRBV6-5 and TRBJ2-2; D tentatively fits TRBD1 or TRBD2 (6 bases each). The CDR3 sequence is 14 residues long. Trimming removed 5 bases at V and 4 bases at J, with 11 bases between. Germline CDR1 is MNHEY and CDR2 is SVGAGI. This CDR3 reads CASSTTGATGELFF. CDR3 DNA: TGTGCCAGCAGTACTACGGGGGCCACCGGGGAGCTGTTTTTT.

This clone came up a few times. Other DNA sequences within the sample encode an identical CDR3. This chain connects TRBV5-4 to TRBJ1-2; TRBD1 aligns across 7 bases. J gave up 4 bases and V 0 bases, and 0 bases lay outside the gene matches. The CDR3 sequence is 13 residues long. CDR1 SGHNT and CDR2 YYREEE come from the germline V gene (reference sequence). CDR3 DNA sequence: TGTGCCAGCAGCTTGGACAGGGGCTATGGCTACACCTTC. Translated, it gives CASSLDRGYGYTF. Full variable domain (missing parts from reference TRBV5-4 and TRBJ1-2): ETGVTQSPTHLIKTRGQQVTLRCSSQSGHNTVSWYQQALGQGPQFIFQYYREEENGRGNFPPRFSGLQFPNYSSELNVNALELDDSALYLCASSLDRGYGYTFGSGTRLTVV.

The chain employs TRBV27 and TRBJ2-1, with D perhaps matching TRBD1 or TRBD2 (6 bases each). The CDR3 runs to 16 residues. The V and J ends lost 0 bases and 2 bases respectively, with 11 bases between them. Germline values: CDR1 MNHEY, CDR2 SMNVEV (reference sequence). The CDR3 bases are TGTGCCAGCAGTTTATCAGGGGGGCCTCCCTACAATGAGCAGTTCTTC. Its translation is CASSLSGGPPYNEQFF.

This chain joins TRBV4-1 and TRBJ1-4; D ambiguous. CDR3 length: 15 residues. V was clipped by 0 bases and J by 8 bases, with 13 bases between them. CDR1 is MGHRA, CDR2 YSYEKL, per germline. CDR3 loop: CASSQDQGRREKLFF. The CDR3 coding sequence is TGCGCCAGCAGCCAAGATCAAGGGAGGCGGGAAAAACTGTTTTTT.

The CDR3 sequence is CATSRDGEEGQETQYF. CDR3 nucleotides: TGTGCCACCAGCAGAGATGGGGAAGAGGGCCAAGAGACCCAGTACTTC. This rearrangement joins TRBV15 to TRBJ2-5; D may be TRBD2 (5 bases). Germline CDR1 reads LNHNV; CDR2 reads YYDKDF (reference sequence). The CDR3 has 16 residues. The V end was cut by 0 bases, the J end by 1 base, with 12 bases between.

Note on this clone: Other DNA variants within this sample encode the same CDR3. The chain employs TRBV5-1 and TRBJ2-1, with 9 bases lining up with TRBD1. The germline V gene has CDR1 SGHRS and CDR2 YFSETQ. Trimming cost V 0 bases and J 4 bases; bases outside gene matches: 2. The CDR3 is 15 residues long. Here the CDR3 DNA reads TGCGCCAGCAGCTTGGACGGACAGGGGTACAATGAGCAGTTCTTC. This sequence encodes CASSLDGQGYNEQFF.

V is TRBV5-1 and J is TRBJ1-4; TRBD1 might be the D (5 bases). The CDR3 is 14 residues long. The germline V and J ends were trimmed by 3 bases and 5 bases, with 11 bases remaining between them. Germline lookup yields CDR1 SGHRS and CDR2 YFSETQ. This CDR3 is CASSYATANEKLFF. CDR3 bases: TGCGCCAGCAGCTATGCGACAGCGAATGAAAAACTGTTTTTT. Full variable domain (remainder filled in from reference TRBV5-1 and TRBJ1-4): KAGVTQTPRYLIKTRGQQVTLSCSPISGHRSVSWYQQTPGQGLQFLFEYFSETQRNKGNFPGRFSGRQFSNSRSEMNVSTLELGDSALYLCASSYATANEKLFFGSGTQLSVL.

This chain links TRBV9 with TRBJ2-7; the D call may be TRBD1 or TRBD2 (6 bases each). Trimming took 4 bases from V and 3 from J, leaving 17 bases between them. The CDR3 consists of 15 residues. Germline assignment: CDR1 SGDLS and CDR2 YYNGEE. The CDR3 is CASSLGGGGIYEQYF. The CDR3 nucleotides read TGTGCCAGCAGCCTAGGTGGAGGGGGGATCTACGAGCAGTACTTC.

This rearrangement joins TRBV15 to TRBJ1-2, with D tentatively TRBD1 (6 bases). Germline V gives CDR1 LNHNV, CDR2 YYDKDF (reference sequence). Trimming took off 1 base at V and 6 bases at J, with 15 bases between the two ends. The CDR3 has 15 residues. This CDR3 is CATSRGNRETDGYTF. The CDR3 bases are TGTGCCACCAGCAGAGGAAACAGGGAGACAGATGGCTACACCTTC.

This sequence joins TRBV2 and TRBJ2-1; D call uncertain. V gave up 11 bases and J gave up 3 bases, with 20 bases separating them. Germline assignment: CDR1 SNHLY and CDR2 FYNNEI. The length of the CDR3 is 15 residues. In DNA form, the CDR3 reads TGTGCCGGACGCCTCAGCCGGCAACTCTACAATGAGCAGTTCTTC. It yields the protein CAGRLSRQLYNEQFF.

The chain joins TRBV7-3 to TRBJ2-1; unclear D gene. Germline CDR1 is SGHTA and CDR2 is FQGTGA. The CDR3 is 15 residues long. V gave up 4 bases and J gave up 5 bases, with 15 bases separating them. The CDR3, as DNA: TGTGCCAGCAGCTCCTACCGTGGAGTGAACAATGAGCAGTTCTTC. As protein: CASSSYRGVNNEQFF. Using reference TRBV7-3 and TRBJ2-1 for the parts outside the CDR3, the full variable domain is GAGVSQTPSNKVTEKGKYVELRCDPISGHTALYWYRQSLGQGPEFLIYFQGTGAADDSGLPNDRFFAVRPEGSVSTLKIQRTERGDSAVYLCASSSYRGVNNEQFFGPGTRLTVL.

The chain has TRBV6-5 and TRBJ1-1; TRBD1 agrees at 7 bases. The CDR3 is 14 amino acids. The germline CDR1 and CDR2 sequences are MNHEY and SVGAGI. Trimming took 7 bases from V and 1 from J; bases not matched to a gene: 6. In DNA, the CDR3 is TGTGCCAGCACCCCGGGACAGCCGAACACTGAAGCTTTCTTT. Encoded protein: CASTPGQPNTEAFF.

The chain joins TRBV19 to TRBJ2-1, with a possible D match to TRBD1 (6 bases). The CDR3 has 20 amino acids. Between the trimmed V and J ends, which lost 0 bases and 4 bases, there was a span of 25 bases. Germline V gene sequence: CDR1 LNHDA, CDR2 SQIVND (reference sequence). The CDR3 loop is CASSIDLGRGSRSLYNEQFF. Here the CDR3 DNA reads TGTGCCAGTAGTATAGATTTAGGCAGGGGCAGTCGGTCTCTATACAATGAGCAGTTCTTC.

This chain links TRBV19 with TRBJ2-1; 8 bases are shared with TRBD1. The germline CDR1 and CDR2 sequences are LNHDA and SQIVND (reference sequence). The CDR3 runs 18 residues. V was pared by 6 bases and J by 4 bases, with 17 bases of the junction left unmatched. The CDR3 sequence is CASSDRTGRSKRYNEQFF. The CDR3 DNA follows: TGTGCCAGTAGCGATAGGACAGGGAGGAGTAAGCGGTACAATGAGCAGTTCTTC.

The chain combines TRBV19 with TRBJ1-5; 7 bases fit TRBD1. The CDR3 length is 15 residues. The germline V gene encodes CDR1 LNHDA and CDR2 SQIVND (reference sequence). V lost 6 bases and J lost 2; bases outside the gene matches: 7. The CDR3 DNA follows: TGTGCCAGTAGGACCGGACAGGTGGGCAATCAGCCCCAGCATTTT. Residues: CASRTGQVGNQPQHF.

V usage is TRBV7-3 and J usage is TRBJ2-7, with 9 bases fitting TRBD1. V lost 4 bases to trimming and J lost 6 bases; unmatched junction nucleotides: 16. The length of the CDR3 is 17 residues. The V gene's germline CDR1 is SGHTA and CDR2 FQGTGA. The CDR3 DNA follows: TGTGCCAGCAGCTCCCAGACAGGGGGAATAAGTCTTGGCGAGCAGTACTTC. Amino acid sequence: CASSSQTGGISLGEQYF.

In regard to this clone: Within the sample, other DNA sequences also encode this same CDR3. The chain carries TRBV18 and TRBJ2-7, with D perhaps TRBD1 (6 bases). CDR1 and CDR2 (germline): KGHSH, LQKENI. The CDR3 spans 14 residues. Trimming stripped 6 bases from V and 3 bases from J, with 15 bases between. Here the CDR3 DNA reads TGTGCCAGCTCCCCAAGGGCCAGGGGCTACGAGCAGTACTTC. This gives the protein CASSPRARGYEQYF.

The chain couples TRBV5-4 to TRBJ2-2; D may be TRBD1 (6 bases). Germline loops: CDR1 SGHNT, CDR2 YYREEE (reference sequence). The V end lost 0 bases, the J end lost 5 bases, and 11 bases lay between the germline ends. The CDR3 is 15 amino acids. This CDR3 is CASSLVQRGTGELFF. The CDR3 region has the DNA TGTGCCAGCAGCTTGGTACAGAGGGGGACCGGGGAGCTGTTTTTT.

The chain carries TRBV7-2 and TRBJ2-5, with 11 bases fitting TRBD2. Germline-derived CDR1 and CDR2 are SGHTA and FQGNSA. CDR3 size: 16 residues. V was pared by 5 bases and J by 5 bases, with 10 bases of the junction left unmatched. The CDR3 region is CASSLKLAGGWETQYF. The CDR3 nucleotides read TGTGCCAGCAGCCTAAAATTAGCGGGAGGGTGGGAGACCCAGTACTTC. Drawing the rest from reference TRBV7-2 and TRBJ2-5, the complete variable domain is GAGVSQSPSNKVTEKGKDVELRCDPISGHTALYWYRQSLGQGLEFLIYFQGNSAPDKSGLPSDRFSAERTGGSVSTLTIQRTQQEDSAVYLCASSLKLAGGWETQYFGPGTRLLVL.